Sequencing of this TCR beta chain was carried out in a study of blood T cell repertoires in COVID-19 (dated by TCRdb to the early 2020s). Study-wide context: Collaborator samples came from the United States, Italy and Spain and covered acute and convalescent phases of COVID-19. The material from the prospective study consisted of cDNA or gDNA derived from T cells, B-cell-depleted T cells, or PBMCs. The dataset comprised deeply sampled blood TCRbeta repertoires from subjects exposed to, actively infected with, or recovered from COVID-19. The repertoires were released in a freely available public database meant as a resource for research on the immune response to SARS-CoV-2. Samples came from the ongoing ImmuneRACE study (first 160 participants) plus 1,254 subjects from 6 global collaborators. Nearly every sample came with metadata listing a de-identified subject ID, COVID-19 status, age in years and sex. Where available, HLA class I and class II types were taken from metadata supplied by the sample provider and were not determined by assay-based typing.

Notes on this clone: It has no known antigen specificity. No base qualities exist here, and no much larger clone lies one base off it.

The germline V end is reduced by 6 bases and the J end by 4 bases; junction bases left unmatched: 6. The CDR3 holds 13 amino acids from the cysteine to the phenylalanine. Just CDR3 DNA is preserved here, 39 bases in frame from base 1. From a lookup of the germline V gene, CDR1 and CDR2 are MDHEN and SYDVKM. TCRbeta CDR3 regions were amplified from genomic DNA using the immunoSEQ Assay, a bias-controlled multiplex PCR. As for the original processing: The number of nucleated cells in each sample was estimated from the amplification of reference gene primers within the assay. To quantify the absolute abundance of each unique TCRbeta CDR3 rearrangement, sequence reads were collapsed and filtered. For each sample, productive Simpson clonality was calculated by taking the square root of Simpson's diversity index across productive rearrangements. TCRdb mirrors the immuneACCESS table, restricted to in-frame sequences. Some clones are absent from its copies; in checked studies, under half trace to an unresolved V gene, and the reason for the others is unknown. That table gives V, J and clone size, and the DNA gave D and trimming. This sample has around 220,000 clones in its table, and over 75% of those were observed once. The ten top clones hold under 2.5% of the sample.

General study outcomes and caveats: How much clinical and demographic metadata was included differed by source and by participant, and the metadata was provided uncurated.

Samples from volunteer blood donors who had recovered from COVID-19 were contributed by a second Seattle source. Whole blood was collected in K2EDTA tubes by collaborating institutions according to the institutions' own protocols. Collaborator samples were shipped for TCRbeta analysis as frozen whole blood, isolated PBMCs, or DNA extracted from either sample type. Sequencing was carried out using peripheral blood. This sequence was found in a woman aged 40 to 50 who had recovered from COVID-19. The chain was built from TRBV28 and TRBJ2-7, with 7 bases matching TRBD1. The CDR3 region reads CASRTGVWYEQYF. The DNA sequence follows: TGTGCCAGCAGAACAGGGGTGTGGTACGAGCAGTACTTC.